These T cell receptor beta chains were read from a single sample in a study of cytomegalovirus exposure and HLA in healthy donors. Sequencing used immunoSEQ multiplex PCR; TCRdb keeps in-frame clones, though not all of them. The repertoire has some 180,000 clones, 65% to 85% of them found once; the top ten carry about 3%. The sample taken for sequencing was PBMCs. All receptors come from a female donor in good health and CMV-seronegative. CDR3s include the opening cysteine and the closing phenylalanine or tryptophan.

V gene	J gene	CDR3 protein
TRBV5-4	TRBJ2-1	CASSSLASSYNEQFF
TRBV28	TRBJ1-1	CASSLFSRGLNTEAFF
TRBV6-1	TRBJ2-7	CASSEGSGGNEQYF
TRBV5-1	TRBJ2-5	CASSFLPLQSQETQYF
TRBV5-6	TRBJ1-1	CASSYGTAGTEAFF
TRBV4-1	TRBJ2-1	CASSEGHLDSPYNEQFF
TRBV6-1	TRBJ1-5	CASRTGADNQPQHF
TRBV2	TRBJ1-5	CASAGRQGAGWSNQPQHF
TRBV29-1	TRBJ1-3	CSVGEGNTIYF
TRBV28	TRBJ1-4	CASSFVSYEKLFF
TRBV19	TRBJ2-4	CASSPEGREGPSVKYF
TRBV7-2	TRBJ1-6	CASSLFSTGANSPLHF
TRBV9	TRBJ1-3	CASGDMVGSGNTIYF
TRBV4-2	TRBJ1-1	CASSRGQGVDTEAFF